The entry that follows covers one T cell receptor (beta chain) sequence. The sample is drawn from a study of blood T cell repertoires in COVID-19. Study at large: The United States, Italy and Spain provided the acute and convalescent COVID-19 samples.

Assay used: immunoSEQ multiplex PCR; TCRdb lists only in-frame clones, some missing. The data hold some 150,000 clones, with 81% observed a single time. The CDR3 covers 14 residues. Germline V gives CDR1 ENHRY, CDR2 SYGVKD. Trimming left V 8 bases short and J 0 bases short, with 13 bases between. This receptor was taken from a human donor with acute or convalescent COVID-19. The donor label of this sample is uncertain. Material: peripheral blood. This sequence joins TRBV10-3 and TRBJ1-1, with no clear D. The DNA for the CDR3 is TGTGCCATCCTCAGCGGCCTGTTGAACACTGAAGCTTTCTTT. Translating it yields CAILSGLLNTEAFF.